A single sample is the source of the 19 T cell receptor beta chains below, sequenced in a study of T cell responses to AZD1222 COVID-19 vaccine. Profiled with immunoSEQ multiplex PCR; TCRdb holds only in-frame clones, not every one. The sample consists of about 85,000 clones, 80% to 90% of them appearing once. Source: peripheral blood, taken on day 0 of AZD1222 vaccination. These receptors originate from an adult in good health.

The chain has TRBV6-5 and TRBJ2-7; the match to TRBD2 covers 11 bases. V shed 6 bases and J 4 bases; nucleotides not matched to a gene: 8. Germline CDR1 reads MNHEY; CDR2 reads SVGAGI. CDR3 size: 15 residues. CDR3 in DNA: TGTGCCAGCAGCCCCGCGACTAGCGGGATGTACGAGCAGTACTTC. Translated: CASSPATSGMYEQYF.

V is TRBV3-1 (or the pseudogene TRBV3-2) and J is TRBJ2-7; D unclear. From germline, CDR1 is LGHDT and CDR2 YNNKEL (reference sequence). V was trimmed by 4 bases and J by 0 bases, leaving 16 bases between them. This CDR3 has 16 amino acids. The CDR3 DNA is TGTGCCAGCAGCCCCAGTGGTGCCCCGAGCTCCTACGAGCAGTACTTC. Amino acids: CASSPSGAPSSYEQYF.

The chain uses TRBV9 and TRBJ1-1; perhaps TRBD1 as D (5 bases). Per germline, CDR1 SGDLS and CDR2 YYNGEE. V was cut by 4 bases and J by 5 bases, with 15 bases left in between. This CDR3 comprises 14 residues. The DNA for the CDR3 is TGTGCCAGCAGCCCAGACCCTGGGGGAACTGAAGCTTTCTTT. It codes for CASSPDPGGTEAFF.

The chain is built from TRBV15 and TRBJ1-4; perhaps TRBD1 as D (6 bases). Between the trimmed V and J ends, which lost 6 bases and 0 bases, there was a span of 23 bases. The CDR3 loop spans 19 amino acids. The germline CDR1 and CDR2 sequences are LNHNV and YYDKDF (reference sequence). DNA for the CDR3: TGTGCCACCAGTATAAGACAGGCGGAAAGATTTGCAACTAATGAAAAACTGTTTTTT. It codes for CATSIRQAERFATNEKLFF.

CDR3 amino acids: CRERTPRGTQYF. In nucleotides, the CDR3 is TGTAGGGAGAGGACACCGAGAGGGACCCAGTACTTC. V and J are TRBV6-5 and TRBJ2-5; D may match TRBD1 or TRBD2 (5 bases each). Looked up from germline, CDR1 is MNHEY and CDR2 is SVGAGI. The CDR3 extends over 12 amino acids.

The chain has TRBV9 and TRBJ2-1; D may match TRBD1 or TRBD2 (7 bases each). Per germline, CDR1 SGDLS and CDR2 YYNGEE. This CDR3 contains 14 residues. The V end was cut by 3 bases, the J end by 14 bases, with 21 bases between. This chain's CDR3 is CASSATVGQGGKFF. CDR3 DNA: TGTGCCAGCAGCGCAACCGTCGGGCAGGGGGGGAAGTTCTTC. The full variable domain, with the rest looked up from reference TRBV9 and TRBJ2-1, is DSGVTQTPKHLITATGQRVTLRCSPRSGDLSVYWYQQSLDQGLQFLIQYYNGEERAKGNILERFSAQQFPDLHSELNLSSLELGDSALYFCASSATVGQGGKFFGPGTRLTVL.

The chain links TRBV27 to TRBJ1-4; the D is unclear. The CDR3 is made up of 13 amino acids. Per germline, CDR1 MNHEY and CDR2 SMNVEV (reference sequence). V lost 1 base and J lost 5, with 5 bases in between. The CDR3 loop is CASSLWSNEKLFF. The CDR3 region has the DNA TGTGCCAGCAGTTTATGGTCAAATGAAAAACTGTTTTTT.

The J gene is TRBJ1-4, the V gene TRBV6-5, with 8 bases identical to TRBD1. Trimming removed 6 bases from V and 7 bases from J; junction bases left unmatched: 4. The germline CDR1 and CDR2 sequences are MNHEY and SVGAGI. CDR3 length: 13 amino acids. CDR3 DNA sequence: TGTGCCAGCAGACGGACAGGGCCTGAAAAACTGTTTTTT. Its protein is CASRRTGPEKLFF.

Worth noting for this clone: An end of the junction does not agree with germline; a read error may underlie this. This chain joins TRBV18 and TRBJ1-2; unclear D gene. This CDR3 has 14 residues. CDR1 is KGHSH and CDR2 is LQKENI in the germline V gene. The CDR3 DNA reads as TGTGCCAGCTCTCCACTCGGGTCTAACTATGGCTACACCTTC. As protein: CASSPLGSNYGYTF. Drawing the rest from reference TRBV18 and TRBJ1-2, the complete variable domain is NAGVMQNPRHLVRRRGQEARLRCSPMKGHSHVYWYRQLPEEGLKFMVYLQKENIIDESGMPKERFSAEFPKEGPSILRIQQVVRGDSAAYFCASSPLGSNYGYTFGSGTRLTVV.

The V and J genes are TRBV2 and TRBJ2-7, with TRBD1 as a possible D gene (5 bases). Germline V gene sequence: CDR1 SNHLY, CDR2 FYNNEI. The CDR3 consists of 12 residues. V was clipped by 4 bases and J by 2 bases, with 6 bases between them. The CDR3 region is CASSARAYEQYF. The CDR3 bases are TGTGCCAGCAGTGCCAGGGCCTACGAGCAGTACTTC.

The genes are TRBV5-5 and TRBJ2-5; D unresolved. The CDR3 contains 14 residues. V lost 2 bases, J lost 11 bases, and 19 bases lay in between. Per germline, CDR1 SGHKS and CDR2 YYEKEE (reference sequence). This chain's CDR3 is CASSLTGPGGIQYF. The CDR3 nucleotides are TGTGCCAGCAGCTTAACCGGGCCCGGTGGTATTCAGTACTTC.

The gene calls are TRBV5-4 and TRBJ2-5, with 7 bases aligning to TRBD2. From germline, CDR1 is SGHNT and CDR2 YYREEE (reference sequence). The CDR3 sequence is 14 residues long. Losses at the gene ends were 0 bases for V and 5 bases for J; bases not matched to a gene: 4. The CDR3 DNA is TGTGCCAGCAGCTTGGAAGCGGGAAGGGAGACCCAGTACTTC. Translation gives CASSLEAGRETQYF.

The genes are TRBV7-6 and TRBJ1-5; D may be TRBD1 (6 bases). Germline loops: CDR1 SGHVS, CDR2 FNYEAQ. The CDR3 contains 15 residues. The V and J ends lost 5 bases and 0 bases respectively, with 11 bases between them. CDR3 amino acids: CASSLGQISNQPQHF. The CDR3 DNA follows: TGTGCCAGCAGCCTGGGACAAATTAGCAATCAGCCCCAGCATTTT.

This CDR3 reads CASSLSFEGFQETQYF. CDR3 in DNA: TGTGCCAGCAGCTTAAGTTTCGAGGGCTTCCAAGAGACCCAGTACTTC. J is TRBJ2-5 and V is TRBV5-5, with D perhaps TRBD2 (5 bases). The CDR3 loop spans 16 amino acids. V lost 2 bases to trimming and J lost 1 base, with 15 bases between them. The germline V gene encodes CDR1 SGHKS and CDR2 YYEKEE (reference sequence).

The rearrangement joins TRBV6-5 to TRBJ1-1; TRBD1 might be the D (5 bases). The V end lost 1 base, the J end lost 6 bases, and 12 bases lay between the germline ends. The CDR3 has 14 residues. The germline CDR1 and CDR2 sequences are MNHEY and SVGAGI. CDR3 in amino acids: CASSYLGVGPEAFF. The CDR3 coding sequence is TGTGCCAGCAGTTACTTAGGGGTCGGCCCTGAAGCTTTCTTT.

This chain joins TRBV10-1 and TRBJ2-7; possibly TRBD2 for D (6 bases). Trimming pared 0 bases from V and 4 bases from J, leaving 7 bases between. The germline V gene has CDR1 WNHNN and CDR2 SYGVQD (reference sequence). The CDR3 spans 13 residues. CDR3 loop: CASSESGGYEQYF. The CDR3 nucleotides are TGCGCCAGCAGTGAGTCTGGGGGGTACGAGCAGTACTTC.

This clone was counted once. The chain links TRBV7-8 to TRBJ1-5, with TRBD1 identical over 8 bases. Germline V CDR1 and CDR2: SGHVS, FQNEAQ. There are 17 residues in the CDR3. V trimming: 4 bases; J trimming: 7 bases; junction bases outside the gene matches: 15. CDR3 loop: CASSSQSDRGRGQPQHF. CDR3 bases: TGTGCCAGCAGCTCCCAATCAGACAGGGGCCGGGGCCAGCCCCAGCATTTT.

The V and J genes are TRBV27 and TRBJ2-6; D call uncertain. The V gene lost 5 bases and the J gene lost 0 bases, with 8 bases spanning the gap. The length of the CDR3 is 15 residues. The germline V gene encodes CDR1 MNHEY and CDR2 SMNVEV (reference sequence). CDR3 residues: CASSPASSGANVLTF. DNA of the CDR3: TGTGCCAGCAGTCCTGCCAGCTCTGGGGCCAACGTCCTGACTTTC.

V gene TRBV7-3 combines with J gene TRBJ1-1; a weak D match, TRBD1 (6 bases). V lost 5 bases to trimming and J lost 4 bases, with 14 bases between them. Germline CDR1 is SGHTA and CDR2 is FQGTGA. The CDR3 has 14 amino acids. CDR3 in amino acids: CASSAQGRGTEAFF. Here the CDR3 DNA reads TGTGCCAGCAGCGCCCAGGGGAGAGGCACTGAAGCTTTCTTT.